This TCR beta chain was recorded in a study of early T cells in non-severe SARS-CoV-2 infection. As for the study in general: RNA in bulk from unsorted whole blood was sequenced, and chains were unpaired.

This clonotype was seen repeatedly, ten times or more. This CDR3 contains 13 residues. Trimming removed 7 bases from V and 4 bases from J, with 12 bases in between. CDR1 and CDR2 from the germline V gene are SGHVS and FQNEAQ. Unique molecular identifiers (one per individual cDNA molecule) were attached. TCRdb reprocessed the 5' RACE reads with MiXCR, giving one entry per CDR3 protein. The sample lists about 56,000 distinct CDR3 sequences, roughly a tenth occurring once. Material for sequencing was whole blood. This TCR came from an adult who was a healthcare worker with PCR-confirmed SARS-CoV-2 infection or an uninfected control (not recorded which). The V call is TRBV7-8, the J call TRBJ2-3, with D possibly TRBD2 on 5 matching bases. The CDR3 loop reads CASTGILADTQYF. CDR3 DNA sequence: TGTGCCAGCACGGGAATACTCGCAGATACGCAGTATTTT.